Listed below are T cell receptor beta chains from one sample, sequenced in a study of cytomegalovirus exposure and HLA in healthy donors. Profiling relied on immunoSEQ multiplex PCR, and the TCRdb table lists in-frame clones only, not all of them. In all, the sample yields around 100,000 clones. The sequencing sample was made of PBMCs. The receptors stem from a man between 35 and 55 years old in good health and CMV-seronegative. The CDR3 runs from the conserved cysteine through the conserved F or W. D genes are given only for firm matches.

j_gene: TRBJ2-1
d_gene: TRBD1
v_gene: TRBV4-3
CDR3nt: TGCGCCAGCAGCCAAGTTCGCGGTACAGGGGTCAATGAGCAGTTCTTC
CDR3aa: CASSQVRGTGVNEQFF

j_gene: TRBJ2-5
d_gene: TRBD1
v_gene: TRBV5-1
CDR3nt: TGCGCCAGCAGCTTGGCAGGGACAGGGGGCCAAGAGACCCAGTACTTC
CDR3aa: CASSLAGTGGQETQYF

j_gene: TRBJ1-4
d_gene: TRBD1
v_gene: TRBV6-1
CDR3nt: TGTGCCAGCCAGAGGGGGCCAACTAATGAAAAACTGTTTTTT
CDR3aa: CASQRGPTNEKLFF

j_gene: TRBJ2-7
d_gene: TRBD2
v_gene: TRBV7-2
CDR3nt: TGTGCCAGCAGCCCAGCGGGAGGCCCCTACGAGCAGTACTTC
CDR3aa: CASSPAGGPYEQYF

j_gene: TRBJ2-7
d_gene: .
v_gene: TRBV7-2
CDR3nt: TGTGCCAGCAGCACGACGGGCCGAGGGTACGAGCAGTACTTC
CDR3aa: CASSTTGRGYEQYF

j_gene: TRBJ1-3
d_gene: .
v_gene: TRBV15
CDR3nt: TGTGCCACCAGCAGAGGAAAGGGGCGTGGAAACACCATATATTTT
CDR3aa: CATSRGKGRGNTIYF

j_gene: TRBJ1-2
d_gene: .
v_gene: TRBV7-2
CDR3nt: TGTGCCAGCAGCTCCCGACAGAGTAATGGCTACACCTTC
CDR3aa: CASSSRQSNGYTF

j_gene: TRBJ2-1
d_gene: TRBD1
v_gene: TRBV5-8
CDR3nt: TGTGCCAGCAGCCCGGGACAGGGTTACTACAATGAGCAGTTCTTC
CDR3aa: CASSPGQGYYNEQFF

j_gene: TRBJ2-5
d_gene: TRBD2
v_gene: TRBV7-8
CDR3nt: TGTGCCAGCAGCTTCCGAGCAGGTGATAAGCGGACGGCGGGAGAAGAGACCCAGTACTTC
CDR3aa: CASSFRAGDKRTAGEETQYF

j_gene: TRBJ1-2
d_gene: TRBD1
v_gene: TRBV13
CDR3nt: TGTGCCAGCAGCTTTCCGGGGGGACAGGTGAACTATGGCTACACCTTC
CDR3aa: CASSFPGGQVNYGYTF

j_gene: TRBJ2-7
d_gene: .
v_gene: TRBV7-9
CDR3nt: TGTGCCAGCAGCTTAGACAGGCACCGGCTCTACGAGCAGTACTTC
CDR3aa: CASSLDRHRLYEQYF

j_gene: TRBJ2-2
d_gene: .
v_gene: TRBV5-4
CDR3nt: TGTGCCAGCAGCTTGGTGGGGGGAATCGGGGAGCTGTTTTTT
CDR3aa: CASSLVGGIGELFF

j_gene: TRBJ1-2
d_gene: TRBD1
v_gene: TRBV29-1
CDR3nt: TGCAGCGTTGAGGATCAGGGGGCTGGGGGCTACACCTTC
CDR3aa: CSVEDQGAGGYTF

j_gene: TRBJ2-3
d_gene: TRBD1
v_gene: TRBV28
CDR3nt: TGTGCCAGCAGTTTAGGGAACAGGGGTGAGCAGTATTTT
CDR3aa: CASSLGNRGEQYF

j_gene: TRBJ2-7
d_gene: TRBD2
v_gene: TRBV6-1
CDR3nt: TGTGCCAGCAGTGGCCGACTAGCGGGGCGCGGAATGGAGCAGTACTTC
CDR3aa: CASSGRLAGRGMEQYF

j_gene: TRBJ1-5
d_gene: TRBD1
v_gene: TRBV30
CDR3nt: TGTGCCTGCGCCTCGGACAGGGGGCAAGATCAGCCCCAGCATTTT
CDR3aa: CACASDRGQDQPQHF

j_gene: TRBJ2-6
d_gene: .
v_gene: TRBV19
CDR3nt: TGTGCCAGTATTAACCAGGGTGCTGGGGCCAACGTCCCGACTTTC
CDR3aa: CASINQGAGANVPTF